This T cell receptor (beta chain) was identified in a study of shared clonotypes between healthy human individuals. Study overall: The plates for each donor numbered three CD4 naive, three CD4 memory, two CD8 naive and one CD8 memory.

With regard to this clone: Antigen: not known.

The J segment lost 4 bases and the V segment lost 4 bases, leaving 4 bases of the junction unmatched. The CDR3 covers 15 residues. CDR1 is SGHNT, CDR2 YENEEA, per germline. Whole-study results and caveats: Four donors shared approximately 5% of their naive CD4 clonotypes.

Each subset's genomic DNA was split evenly across several immunoSEQ plates. Per the authors' pipeline: From ImmunoSEQ came sequences covering only the junction and carrying no quality scores, so filtering differed. Sequencing was performed with immunoSEQ multiplex PCR; in TCRdb, only in-frame clones are kept and a portion is missing. V and J calls and clone size are those listed in that table; D and trimming were worked out from the DNA. The repertoire includes some 2,500,000 clones, roughly 90% of them detected once, and roughly 0.34% sits in the top ten. Sequencing was carried out using naive CD4+ T cells from PBMCs. The subset here: CD45RA+ positively selected. The rearrangement uses TRBV11-3 and TRBJ2-2, with 9 bases identical to TRBD1. The receptor was isolated from a man in his late teens or twenties in good health. Some clones in this sample may be carry-over from other donors' samples. In nucleotides, the CDR3 is TGTGCCAGCAGCTCGGGACAGGGCAGCACCGGGGAGCTGTTTTTT. Amino acids: CASSSGQGSTGELFF. The full variable domain, rest sourced from reference TRBV11-3 and TRBJ2-2, is EAGVVQSPRYKIIEKKQPVAFWCNPISGHNTLYWYLQNLGQGPELLIRYENEEAVDDSQLPKDRFSAERLKGVDSTLKIQPAELGDSAVYLCASSSGQGSTGELFFGEGSRLTVL.